Presented here are 22 T cell receptor beta chains from one specimen sequenced in a study of T cells in Graves' hyperthyroidism and ophthalmopathy. Template material for amplifying TCR beta CDR3 regions consisted of RNA transcripts. Researchers ran a first-round RT-PCR on the TCR CDR3 using the HTBI primer set. TCRdb itself ran the multiplex PCR reads through MiXCR, one entry per CDR3 protein. The sample has fewer than 250,000 distinct CDR3 sequences; around 25% are singletons. Input material: blood. The source is a woman between 35 and 50 years old with Graves' ophthalmopathy.

This clonotype has at least ten counts. CDR3 bases: TGTGCCAGCAGCCAAGATCTCTATAACTATGGCTACACCTTC. It yields the protein CASSQDLYNYGYTF. The genes are TRBV4-2 and TRBJ1-2; D not resolved. Germline V gives CDR1 LGHNA, CDR2 YNFKEQ. With 0 bases removed from V and 1 base from J, the gap between germline ends came to 6 bases. The CDR3 is 14 residues long.

This clonotype came up many times. J is TRBJ2-5 and V is TRBV27; 7 bases line up with TRBD1. The CDR3 is made up of 14 amino acids. Germline-derived CDR1 and CDR2 are MNHEY and SMNVEV (reference sequence). The V and J ends lost 5 bases and 4 bases, in that order; junction bases with no gene match: 7. The CDR3 DNA sequence: TGTGCCAGCAGTCATACAGGGGTAGGAGAGACCCAGTACTTC. Protein sequence: CASSHTGVGETQYF.

Ten or more counts support this clonotype. The V gene is TRBV10-2, the J gene TRBJ2-6, with no clear D. The CDR3 runs 16 residues. V lost 5 bases and J lost 0, with 11 bases in between. Germline loops: CDR1 WSHSY, CDR2 SAAADI. The CDR3 nucleotides are TGCGCCAGCAGTTTGGCGCGACCCTCTGGGGCCAACGTCCTGACTTTC. Amino acid sequence: CASSLARPSGANVLTF.

This clonotype was picked up many times. The chain has TRBV20-1 and TRBJ1-2, with 8 nucleotides matching TRBD1. Germline values: CDR1 DFQATT, CDR2 SNEGSKA (reference sequence). This CDR3 is 14 amino acids long. V was pared by 5 bases and J by 0 bases, with 5 bases of the junction left unmatched. The CDR3 DNA is TGCAGTGCTGTCCCACAGGGGGCTAACTATGGCTACACCTTC. This sequence encodes CSAVPQGANYGYTF.

The rearrangement joins TRBV12-3 or TRBV12-4 to TRBJ2-2; TRBD2 matches at 9 bases. CDR3 length: 15 amino acids. V trimming: 4 bases; J trimming: 4 bases; junction bases outside the gene matches: 4. CDR3 DNA sequence: TGTGCCAGCAGTTCGGCTAGCGGGGCCACCGGGGAGCTGTTTTTT. Translation: CASSSASGATGELFF.

This clonotype has ten or more counts. A read error may be the cause here, since a much bigger clone is one base away. Lacking the conserved final phenylalanine or tryptophan, this CDR3 likely reflects a read error. The chain couples TRBV12-3 or TRBV12-4 to TRBJ2-7, with TRBD1 matching 9 bases. V gave up 5 bases and J gave up 4 bases; unmatched junction bases: 6. The CDR3 sequence is 14 residues long. The CDR3 DNA is TGTGCCAGCAGTAAAGGACAGGGGTCGTACGAGCAGTACATC. Its translation: CASSKGQGSYEQYI.

This clonotype turned up a few times. The chain uses TRBV3-1 and TRBJ2-1; D is unclear. Trimming cost V 4 bases and J 0 bases, with 10 bases left between them. This CDR3 spans 15 amino acids. Germline CDR1 LGHDT, CDR2 YNNKEL (reference sequence). The CDR3 nucleotides are TGTGCCAGCAGCCTCGCGGCCAACTCCTACAATGAGCAGTTCTTC. It specifies CASSLAANSYNEQFF.

This clonotype has at least ten counts. The rearrangement links TRBV20-1 to TRBJ2-5; weak D call: TRBD2 (6 bases). Germline lookup yields CDR1 DFQATT and CDR2 SNEGSKA (reference sequence). Trimming removed 7 bases at V and 2 bases at J, with 14 bases between. This CDR3 is built from 13 residues. The CDR3 reads CSVPGLTQETQYF. In DNA form, the CDR3 reads TGCAGTGTACCGGGACTGACACAAGAGACCCAGTACTTC.

This clonotype was seen only a few times. The chain couples TRBV6-2 or TRBV6-3 to TRBJ2-7; maybe TRBD1 (6 bases). V dropped 6 bases and J dropped 3 bases, with 18 bases sitting between them. Germline V gene lookup returns CDR1 MNHEY and CDR2 SVGEGT. The CDR3 runs 15 residues. This CDR3 reads CASRARVPGDYEQYF. CDR3 coding DNA: TGTGCCAGCAGAGCCAGGGTCCCAGGGGACTACGAGCAGTACTTC.

The chain joins TRBV18 to TRBJ2-7; tentative D call: TRBD2 (6 bases). V lost 4 bases and J 3 bases, leaving 13 bases between the germline ends. Germline values: CDR1 KGHSH, CDR2 LQKENI. CDR3 length: 14 amino acids. The CDR3 loop is CASSLRHGSYEQYF. The CDR3 DNA follows: TGTGCCAGCTCACTACGTCACGGGAGCTACGAGCAGTACTTC.

This clonotype was picked up many times. CDR3 in DNA: TGCAGCGTTGCTCACTCGAACACCGGGGAGCTGTTTTTT. It is translated as CSVAHSNTGELFF. The chain uses TRBV29-1 and TRBJ2-2; D is ambiguous. Germline values: CDR1 SQVTM, CDR2 ANQGSEA. The CDR3 consists of 13 residues. V gave up 4 bases and J gave up 0 bases, with 6 bases separating them.

V is TRBV4-2 and J is TRBJ2-7; 8 bases are a match to TRBD2. CDR3 length: 16 amino acids. Germline CDR1 is LGHNA and CDR2 is YNFKEQ. Germline trimming cut 1 base from V and 6 bases from J; bases unmatched to any gene: 11. Written as DNA, the CDR3 is TGTGCCAGCAGCCAAGGAAACAGAGCGGGAGTAGGCGAGCAGTACTTC. It specifies CASSQGNRAGVGEQYF.

This clonotype has ten or more counts. The rearrangement links TRBV12-3 or TRBV12-4 to TRBJ1-2, with TRBD1 matching over 8 bases. The trim removed 6 bases at V and 5 bases at J, leaving 11 bases unmatched. CDR3 length equals 15 residues. The CDR3 sequence is CASSQGDRRNYGYTF. DNA of the CDR3: TGTGCCAGCAGCCAGGGGGACAGGAGAAATTATGGCTACACCTTC.

This clonotype was observed at least ten times. This sequence joins TRBV28 and TRBJ1-2; no definite D call. V lost 2 bases and J lost 8, with 18 bases in between. This CDR3 has 15 amino acids. The germline CDR1 and CDR2 sequences are MDHEN and SYDVKM. In DNA, the CDR3 is TGTGCCAGCAGTTTAAGGGCAGCTTTCTCTTCGGGCTACACCTTC. It specifies CASSLRAAFSSGYTF.

As concerns this clonotype: This may arise from a read error, as a much more abundant clone is one base away. This rearrangement joins TRBV7-9 to TRBJ2-7; 7 nucleotides agree with TRBD1. CDR3 length: 15 amino acids. Germline CDR1 reads SEHNR; CDR2 reads FQNEAQ (reference sequence). The CDR3 protein is CASSSGTVGTYEQSF. CDR3 nucleotide sequence: TGTGCCAGCAGCTCGGGGACAGTGGGCACCTACGAGCAGTCCTTC.

This clonotype was detected ten times or more. The V and J genes are TRBV2 and TRBJ2-7, with 9 bases lining up with TRBD1. Germline V gene data show CDR1 as SNHLY and CDR2 as FYNNEI. This CDR3 has 14 amino acids. Germline trimming cut 7 bases from V and 4 bases from J; bases unmatched to any gene: 8. CDR3 nucleotide sequence: TGTGCCAGCATACCCGGGACAGGGCGATACGAGCAGTACTTC. It encodes CASIPGTGRYEQYF.

This clonotype has ten or more counts. The chain uses TRBV18 and TRBJ2-7, with TRBD2 as a possible D gene (5 bases). The germline V gene encodes CDR1 KGHSH and CDR2 LQKENI. Between the trimmed V and J ends, which lost 6 bases and 6 bases, there was a span of 15 bases. The CDR3 totals 13 residues. The DNA of the CDR3 is TGTGCCAGCTCTCCGGGGATTAGTCGCGAGCAGTACTTC. It specifies CASSPGISREQYF.

The chain is built from TRBV12-3 or TRBV12-4 and TRBJ2-7; 9 bases are a match to TRBD1. This CDR3 comprises 15 residues. Trimming cost V 5 bases and J 5 bases; bases outside gene matches: 10. CDR3 sequence reads: CASSPWGQGLDEQYF. DNA for the CDR3: TGTGCCAGCAGTCCATGGGGACAGGGCCTAGACGAGCAGTACTTC.

This clonotype showed up just a few times. The rearrangement links TRBV7-2 to TRBJ2-7; 9 nucleotides align to TRBD2. This CDR3 has 15 residues. CDR1 and CDR2 from the germline V gene are SGHTA and FQGNSA. Trimming took 4 bases from V and 1 from J; bases not matched to a gene: 5. The CDR3 protein is CASSSVAGGSYEQYF. The CDR3 DNA reads TGTGCCAGCAGCTCCGTTGCGGGAGGGTCCTACGAGCAGTACTTC. The variable domain in full, completed from reference TRBV7-2 and TRBJ2-7, reads GAGVSQSPSNKVTEKGKDVELRCDPISGHTALYWYRQSLGQGLEFLIYFQGNSAPDKSGLPSDRFSAERTGGSVSTLTIQRTQQEDSAVYLCASSSVAGGSYEQYFGPGTRLTVT.

Many counts were recorded for this clonotype. The rearrangement joins TRBV5-4 to TRBJ2-5; 14 bases are a match to TRBD2. CDR3 size: 18 residues. The germline gives CDR1 SGHNT, CDR2 YYREEE (reference sequence). V lost 0 bases to trimming and J lost 2 bases; unmatched junction nucleotides: 6. The CDR3 sequence is CASSLAGTSGSSQETQYF. The CDR3 nucleotides are TGTGCCAGCAGCTTGGCCGGGACTAGCGGGAGCTCACAAGAGACCCAGTACTTC.

This CDR3 is CASSQGLRVSSYEQYF. The CDR3 nucleotides are TGTGCCAGCAGCCAAGGATTGCGGGTCAGCTCCTACGAGCAGTACTTC. The chain employs TRBV3-1 and TRBJ2-7; D perhaps matches TRBD2 (5 bases). The CDR3 consists of 16 residues. The germline V gene has CDR1 LGHDT and CDR2 YNNKEL (reference sequence). Trimming took 1 base from V and 0 from J, leaving 13 bases between them.

This clonotype was recorded many times. The chain recombines TRBV4-1 with TRBJ2-7; weak D call: TRBD1 (6 bases). This CDR3 has 14 residues. V lost 5 bases and J lost 2, with 13 bases in between. Germline V gene lookup returns CDR1 MGHRA and CDR2 YSYEKL. CDR3 DNA: TGCGCCAGCAGCTCTACAGGGCCGCCCTACGAGCAGTACTTC. Residues: CASSSTGPPYEQYF.